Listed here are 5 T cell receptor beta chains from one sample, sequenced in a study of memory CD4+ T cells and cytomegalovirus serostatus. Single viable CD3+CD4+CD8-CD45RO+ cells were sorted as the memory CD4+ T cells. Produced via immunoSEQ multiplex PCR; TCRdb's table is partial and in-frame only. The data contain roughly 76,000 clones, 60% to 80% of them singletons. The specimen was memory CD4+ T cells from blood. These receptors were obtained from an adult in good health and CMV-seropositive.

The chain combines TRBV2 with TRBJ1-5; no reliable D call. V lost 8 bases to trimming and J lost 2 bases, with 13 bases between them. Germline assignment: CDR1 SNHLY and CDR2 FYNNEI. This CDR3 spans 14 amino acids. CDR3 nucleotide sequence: TGTGCCAGCTTCGGCGGGCTTGGCAATCAGCCCCAGCATTTT. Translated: CASFGGLGNQPQHF.

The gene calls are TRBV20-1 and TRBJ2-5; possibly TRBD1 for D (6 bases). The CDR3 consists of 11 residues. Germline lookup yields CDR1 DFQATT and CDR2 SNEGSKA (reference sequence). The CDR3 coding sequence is TGCGGGGGACAAAGGGAAGAGACCCAGTACTTC. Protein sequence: CGGQREETQYF.

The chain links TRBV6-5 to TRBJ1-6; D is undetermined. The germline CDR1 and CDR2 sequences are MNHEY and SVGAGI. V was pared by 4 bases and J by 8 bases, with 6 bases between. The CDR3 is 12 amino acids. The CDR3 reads CASSSSDSPLHF. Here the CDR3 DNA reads TGTGCCAGCAGTTCCTCAGATTCACCCCTCCACTTT.

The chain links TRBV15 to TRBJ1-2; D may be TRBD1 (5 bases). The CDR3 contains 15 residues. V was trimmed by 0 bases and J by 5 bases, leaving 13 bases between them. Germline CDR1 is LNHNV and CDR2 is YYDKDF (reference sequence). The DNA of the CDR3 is TGTGCCACCAGCAGAGATCGTATTGGGGGTTATGGCTACACCTTC. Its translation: CATSRDRIGGYGYTF. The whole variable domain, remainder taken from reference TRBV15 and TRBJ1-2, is DAMVIQNPRYQVTQFGKPVTLSCSQTLNHNVMYWYQQKSSQAPKLLFHYYDKDFNNEADTPDNFQSRRPNTSFCFLDIRSPGLGDTAMYLCATSRDRIGGYGYTFGSGTRLTVV.

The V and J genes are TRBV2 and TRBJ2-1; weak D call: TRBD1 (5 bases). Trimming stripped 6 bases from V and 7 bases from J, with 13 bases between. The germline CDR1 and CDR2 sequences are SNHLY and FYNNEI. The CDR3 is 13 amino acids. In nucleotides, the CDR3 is TGTGCCAGCAGGGGGATTCAGGGTAATGAGCAGTTCTTC. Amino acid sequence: CASRGIQGNEQFF.